This T cell receptor (beta chain) was sequenced in a study of PD-1 blockade in classical Hodgkin lymphoma. Regarding the study as a whole: Reasons behind the repertoire differences stay unclear, perhaps disease activity or earlier therapy. Baseline TCR diversity was reportedly lower in newly diagnosed patients than in healthy donors. It was reported as lower still in relapsed/refractory patients.

Here immunoSEQ multiplex PCR was the method, and the copy in TCRdb shows in-frame clones only, minus some. The repertoire holds approximately 23,000 clones, with approximately 91% as singletons. Time point specified: newly diagnosed, previously untreated cHL patient sample. From thawed PBMCs, CD4+ T cells were purified using magnetic negative selection. Investigators turned to newly diagnosed, untreated classical Hodgkin lymphoma PBMCs for comparison. Comments on this clone: Its target is unknown.

Trimming pared 4 bases from V and 0 bases from J, leaving 18 bases between. From germline, CDR1 is SGHVS and CDR2 FQNEAQ. The CDR3 covers 17 residues. The TCR comes from a human donor with classical Hodgkin lymphoma. The chain couples TRBV7-8 to TRBJ1-2; tentative D call: TRBD1 (5 bases). Sequenced input: CD4+ T cells from blood. CDR3 in amino acids: CASSSPEGEKSNYGYTF. CDR3 sequence (DNA): TGTGCCAGCAGCTCACCGGAAGGGGAAAAATCTAACTATGGCTACACCTTC.